The sequence of this TCR beta chain was determined in a study of OX40 agonist ivuxolimab in advanced cancers. Looking at the study overall: Hepatocellular carcinoma, melanoma, renal cell or head and neck cancer was diagnosed in the dose-escalation patients. Study-wide results and caveats: Expanded clones tended on average to be more numerous among CD8+ T cells than CD4+. Antigens targeted by the expanded peripheral T cells were not determined.

Sampled blood was obtained at baseline, cycle 4 day 1, and cycle 7 day 1. The repertoire was sequenced with immunoSEQ multiplex PCR; TCRdb's copy has only in-frame clones and lacks some. Here the sample spans approximately 100,000 clones, roughly 90% being singletons. As to this clone: Its cognate antigen is unknown.

The V end was cut by 5 bases, the J end by 4 bases, with 8 bases between. Germline assignment: CDR1 SGHAT and CDR2 FQDESV (reference sequence). The CDR3 loop spans 13 amino acids. The V gene is TRBV11-1, the J gene TRBJ2-2, with unresolved D. The TCR was taken from an adult with an advanced solid tumor such as melanoma, head and neck, liver or kidney cancer. The sequencing here drew on CD4+ or CD8+ T cells sorted from blood, taken in a trial of the OX40 agonist ivuxolimab. The CDR3 DNA follows: TGTGCCAGCAGCCTCGTAGCCACCGGGGAGCTGTTTTTT. Translating gives CASSLVATGELFF.